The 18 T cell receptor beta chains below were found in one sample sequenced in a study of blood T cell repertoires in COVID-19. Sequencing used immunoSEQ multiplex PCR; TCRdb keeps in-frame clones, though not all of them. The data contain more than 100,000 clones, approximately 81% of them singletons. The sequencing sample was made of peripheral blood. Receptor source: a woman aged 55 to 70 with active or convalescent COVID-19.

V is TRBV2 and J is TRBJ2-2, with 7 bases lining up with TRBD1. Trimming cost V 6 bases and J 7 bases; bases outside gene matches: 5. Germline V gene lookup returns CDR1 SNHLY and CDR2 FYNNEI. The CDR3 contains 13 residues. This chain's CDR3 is CASRITGVGELFF. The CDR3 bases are TGTGCCAGCAGGATCACAGGGGTCGGGGAGCTGTTTTTT.

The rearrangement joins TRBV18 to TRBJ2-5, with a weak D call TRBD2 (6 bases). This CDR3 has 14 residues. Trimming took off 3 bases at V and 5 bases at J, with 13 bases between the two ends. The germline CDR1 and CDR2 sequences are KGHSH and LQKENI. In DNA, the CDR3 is TGTGCCAGCTCACCTTTGACTAGTCGGGAGACCCAGTACTTC. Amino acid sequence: CASSPLTSRETQYF.

CDR3 sequence: CASSSVLAGVPGELFF. Written as DNA, the CDR3 is TGTGCCAGCAGCTCCGTACTAGCGGGAGTCCCCGGGGAGCTGTTTTTT. This chain links TRBV7-3 with TRBJ2-2, with 11 bases fitting TRBD2. Germline trimming cut 4 bases from V and 6 bases from J; bases unmatched to any gene: 7. CDR3 length: 16 amino acids. Germline loops: CDR1 SGHTA, CDR2 FQGTGA.

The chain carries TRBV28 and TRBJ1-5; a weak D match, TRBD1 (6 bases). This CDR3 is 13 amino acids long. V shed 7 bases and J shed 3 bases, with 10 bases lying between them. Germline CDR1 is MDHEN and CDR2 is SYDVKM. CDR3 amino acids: CASTYRANQPQHF. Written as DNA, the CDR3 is TGTGCCAGCACATACAGGGCCAATCAGCCCCAGCATTTT.

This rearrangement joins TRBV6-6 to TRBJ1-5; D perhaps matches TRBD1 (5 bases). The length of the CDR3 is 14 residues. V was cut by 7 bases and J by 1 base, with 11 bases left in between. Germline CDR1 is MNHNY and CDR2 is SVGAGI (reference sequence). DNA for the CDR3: TGTGCCAGCAAACGGGCAGGGAGCAATCAGCCCCAGCATTTT. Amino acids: CASKRAGSNQPQHF.

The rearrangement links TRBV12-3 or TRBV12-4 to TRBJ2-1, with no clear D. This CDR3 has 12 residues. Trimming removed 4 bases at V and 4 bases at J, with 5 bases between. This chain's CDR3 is CASSSGYNEQFF. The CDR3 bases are TGTGCCAGCAGTTCGGGTTACAATGAGCAGTTCTTC.

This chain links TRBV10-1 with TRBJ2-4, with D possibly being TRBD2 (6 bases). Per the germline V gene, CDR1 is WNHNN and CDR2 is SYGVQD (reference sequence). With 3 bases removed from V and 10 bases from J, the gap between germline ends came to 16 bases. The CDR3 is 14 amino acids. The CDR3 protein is CASSDGGARGIQYF. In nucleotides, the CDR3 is TGCGCCAGCAGTGACGGCGGGGCCAGAGGGATTCAGTACTTC.

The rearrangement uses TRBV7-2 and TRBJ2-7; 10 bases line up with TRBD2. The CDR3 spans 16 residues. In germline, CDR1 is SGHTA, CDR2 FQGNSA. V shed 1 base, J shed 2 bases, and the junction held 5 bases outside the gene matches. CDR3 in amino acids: CASSLEREGPPYEQYF. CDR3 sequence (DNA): TGTGCCAGCAGCTTAGAGCGGGAGGGCCCCCCCTACGAGCAGTACTTC. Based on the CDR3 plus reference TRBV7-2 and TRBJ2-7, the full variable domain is GAGVSQSPSNKVTEKGKDVELRCDPISGHTALYWYRQSLGQGLEFLIYFQGNSAPDKSGLPSDRFSAERTGGSVSTLTIQRTQQEDSAVYLCASSLEREGPPYEQYFGPGTRLTVT.

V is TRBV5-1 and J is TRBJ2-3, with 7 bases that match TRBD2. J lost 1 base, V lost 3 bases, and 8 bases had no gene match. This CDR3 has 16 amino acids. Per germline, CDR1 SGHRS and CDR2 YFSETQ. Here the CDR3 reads CASSSGIGGGTDTQYF. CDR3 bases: TGCGCCAGCAGCTCTGGAATTGGGGGGGGCACAGATACGCAGTATTTT. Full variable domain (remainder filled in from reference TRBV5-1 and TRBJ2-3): KAGVTQTPRYLIKTRGQQVTLSCSPISGHRSVSWYQQTPGQGLQFLFEYFSETQRNKGNFPGRFSGRQFSNSRSEMNVSTLELGDSALYLCASSSGIGGGTDTQYFGPGTRLTVL.

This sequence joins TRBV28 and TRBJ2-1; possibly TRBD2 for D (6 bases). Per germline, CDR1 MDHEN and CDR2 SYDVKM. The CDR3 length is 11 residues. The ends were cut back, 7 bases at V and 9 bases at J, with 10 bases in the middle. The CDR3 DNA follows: TGTGCCAGCACAAAGGAGGGTGAGCAGTTCTTC. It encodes CASTKEGEQFF.

CDR3: CASSLAGRRTTGELFF. In DNA, the CDR3 is TGTGCCAGCAGCTTGGCGGGGAGGAGGACCACCGGGGAGCTGTTTTTT. The chain joins TRBV5-4 to TRBJ2-2; perhaps TRBD2 as D (6 bases). Germline CDR1 and CDR2: SGHNT and YYREEE (reference sequence). V was shortened by 0 bases and J by 4 bases, with 13 bases between the two germline ends. CDR3 length: 16 residues.

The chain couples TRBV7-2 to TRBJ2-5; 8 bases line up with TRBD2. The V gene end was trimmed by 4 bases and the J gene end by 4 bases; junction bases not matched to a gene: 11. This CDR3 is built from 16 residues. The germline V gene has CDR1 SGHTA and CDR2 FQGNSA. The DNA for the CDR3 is TGTGCCAGCAGCTACACGAAGACGGGAGGGCGAGAGACCCAGTACTTC. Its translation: CASSYTKTGGRETQYF.

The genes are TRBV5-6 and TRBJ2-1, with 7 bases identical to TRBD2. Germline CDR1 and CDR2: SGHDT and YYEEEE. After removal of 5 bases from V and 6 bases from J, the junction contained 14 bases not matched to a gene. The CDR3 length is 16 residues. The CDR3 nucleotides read TGTGCCAGCAGACCCGAGCCTAGCGGACGGATCAATGAGCAGTTCTTC. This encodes CASRPEPSGRINEQFF.

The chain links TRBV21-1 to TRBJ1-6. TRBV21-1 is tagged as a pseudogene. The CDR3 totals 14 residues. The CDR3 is CASSKVEMNSPLHF. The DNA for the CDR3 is TGTGCCAGCAGCAAAGTGGAGATGAATTCACCCCTCCACTTT.

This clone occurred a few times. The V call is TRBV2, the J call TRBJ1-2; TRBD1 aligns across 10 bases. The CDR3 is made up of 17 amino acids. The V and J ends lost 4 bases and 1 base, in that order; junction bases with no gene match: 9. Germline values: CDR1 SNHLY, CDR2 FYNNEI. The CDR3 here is CASSGRQGARYNYGYTF. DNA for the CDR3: TGTGCCAGCAGTGGCCGACAGGGGGCGCGTTATAACTATGGCTACACCTTC.

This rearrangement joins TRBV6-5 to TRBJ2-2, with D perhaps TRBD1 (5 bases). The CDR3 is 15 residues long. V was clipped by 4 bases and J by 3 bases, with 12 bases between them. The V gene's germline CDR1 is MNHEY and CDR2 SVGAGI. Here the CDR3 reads CASSWTIGYTGELFF. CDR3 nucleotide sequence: TGTGCCAGCAGTTGGACAATTGGGTACACCGGGGAGCTGTTTTTT.

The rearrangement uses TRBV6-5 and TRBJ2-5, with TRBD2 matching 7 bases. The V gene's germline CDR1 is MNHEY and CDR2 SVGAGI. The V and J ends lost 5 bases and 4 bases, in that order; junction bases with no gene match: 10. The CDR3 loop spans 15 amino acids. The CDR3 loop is CASSKGGLGSETQYF. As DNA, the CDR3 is TGTGCCAGCAGTAAGGGAGGACTAGGATCAGAGACCCAGTACTTC.

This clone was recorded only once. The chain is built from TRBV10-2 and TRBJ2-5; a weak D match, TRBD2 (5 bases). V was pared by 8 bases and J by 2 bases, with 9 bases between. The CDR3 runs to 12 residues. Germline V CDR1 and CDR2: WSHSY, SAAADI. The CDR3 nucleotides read TGCGCCAGCGCTAGCTTACAAGAGACCCAGTACTTC. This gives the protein CASASLQETQYF.